This TCR beta chain stems from a study of Tregs in tolerant kidney transplant recipients. Turning to this clone: The antigen is not known.

TCRdb's table, derived via immunoSEQ multiplex PCR, lists solely in-frame clones and lacks some. Among 95,000 or so clones, 80% to 95% were seen once, and the ten largest hold around 1.6%. The CDR3 is 14 amino acids. From germline, CDR1 is SGHNT and CDR2 YYREEE (reference sequence). V was trimmed by 4 bases and J by 1 base, leaving 11 bases between them. The nonmyeloablative bone marrow transplants came from related graft donors, with transient mixed chimerism. CD4+CD25+CD127- Tregs, CD4+CD25- non-Tregs, CD4 and CD8 cells were sorted. Study results and caveats: Tregs expanded with activated donor B cells seemed most donor-specific. This study did not directly address biological reproducibility. Changing PCR primers prevented nucleotide comparison between some patients' samples.

The sequenced sample was CD4+ T cells from blood (PBMCs), obtained 12 months after the transplant. The chain employs TRBV5-4 and TRBJ1-1, with a tentative D call TRBD1 (6 bases). This receptor was identified in a human patient who received a combined kidney and bone marrow transplant. Some T cells may be supplied by the graft donor. CDR3 loop: CASSPQTGNTEAFF. CDR3 sequence (DNA): TGTGCCAGCAGCCCCCAGACAGGGAACACTGAAGCTTTCTTT.